There are many counts of the clone carrying this T cell receptor (beta chain). In TCRdb, the reads were re-called with MiXCR into one record per CDR3 protein. The sample lists about 140,000 distinct CDR3 sequences, about 6.5% seen once, with around 17% in the top ten. These data come from a study of T cell repertoires in cytomegalovirus infection. V was pared by 3 bases and J by 4 bases, with 9 bases between. Germline lookup yields CDR1 LNHNV and CDR2 YYDKDF (reference sequence). The CDR3 is 13 amino acids. The TCR sequence derives from a human donor in good health (CMV status not recorded). Some clones in this sample may be carry-over from other donors' samples. V usage is TRBV15 and J usage is TRBJ2-5, with unresolved D. Sequencing was done on a sample of PBMCs. The CDR3 protein is CATSSDRRETQYF. The CDR3 coding sequence is TGTGCCACCAGCAGTGATAGGAGAGAGACCCAGTACTTC.